This TCR beta chain stems from a study of blood T cells in healthy people across ages. PCR was performed a second time for about 7 to 11 cycles using a sample-barcoded 5' primer and a J-beta primer mix. Via MiXCR, TCRdb re-called the 5' RACE reads, giving one row per CDR3 protein. The sample consists of some 900,000 distinct CDR3 sequences, 48% of them appearing once. This clonotype showed up just once. CDR3 length: 15 amino acids. V was cut by 5 bases and J by 2 bases, with 15 bases left in between. CDR1 is SGHTA, CDR2 FQGNSA, per germline. The chain links TRBV7-2 to TRBJ1-2; D may be TRBD1 (6 bases). The clonotype comes from a man aged 25-45 years in good health. The sequenced sample was blood. The CDR3 region has the DNA TGTGCCAGCAGCGTCCGGTGGGGGACAAACTATGGCTACACCTTC. Residues: CASSVRWGTNYGYTF. Drawing the rest from reference TRBV7-2 and TRBJ1-2, the complete variable domain is GAGVSQSPSNKVTEKGKDVELRCDPISGHTALYWYRQSLGQGLEFLIYFQGNSAPDKSGLPSDRFSAERTGGSVSTLTIQRTQQEDSAVYLCASSVRWGTNYGYTFGSGTRLTVV.